The present TCR beta chain was sequenced within a study of T-cell reconstitution after alpha-beta-depleted transplantation in children. Germline V CDR1 and CDR2: MDHEN, SYDVKM. V was shortened by 8 bases and J by 0 bases, with 12 bases between the two germline ends. CDR3 length: 14 residues. This clonotype has only one observation. The authors prepared the TCRbeta library with unique molecular identifiers. TCRdb itself ran the PCR reads through MiXCR, one entry per CDR3 protein. Here the sample spans roughly 350,000 distinct CDR3 sequences, about 9.3% being singletons. The TCR sequence derives from a human donor who donated a stem cell graft to a child with acute lymphoblastic leukemia. The sample was PBMCs from the stem cell graft donor, taken from the stem cell graft. The chain uses TRBV28 and TRBJ2-3; perhaps TRBD1 as D (6 bases). The CDR3 spells CASHSGASTDTQYF. CDR3 coding DNA: TGTGCCAGCCATTCAGGGGCGAGCACAGATACGCAGTATTTT.